This entry is about one TCR beta chain. Its antigen is currently unknown. This entry comes from a study of ipilimumab plus nivolumab after autologous stem cell transplantation. Points from the study as a whole: Per the authors, repertoire, Treg and microbiota data justify further study.

TCRdb keeps only in-frame clones here, not all; method: immunoSEQ multiplex PCR. The sample lists about 17,000 clones, around 80% occurring once. CDR1 and CDR2 (germline): LNHDA, SQIVND (reference sequence). This CDR3 is 16 amino acids long. The ends were cut back, 5 bases at V and 1 base at J, with 14 bases in the middle. The source was PBMCs, collected in a trial of ipilimumab plus nivolumab as post-transplant consolidation. The sequence derives from a male donor with diffuse large B-cell lymphoma. The J gene is TRBJ2-2, the V gene TRBV19; weak D call: TRBD1 (7 bases). The CDR3 loop reads CASSPRGTENTGELFF. The CDR3 coding sequence is TGTGCCAGTAGTCCCCGGGGGACAGAGAACACCGGGGAGCTGTTTTTT.